The clone carrying this T cell receptor (beta chain) was seen once. This entry is derived from a study of T cells in narcolepsy. TCRdb's copy holds only in-frame clones and misses some; the assay was immunoSEQ multiplex PCR. The data contain around 32,000 clones, roughly four fifths of them singletons. This TCR came from a human donor with narcolepsy. Input material: CD45RA- memory CD4+ T cells from PBMCs.

CDR3 sequence: CASSREFTNTEAFF. The CDR3 DNA sequence: TGTGCCAGCAGCCGGGAATTTACGAACACTGAAGCTTTCTTT. The chain links TRBV5-4 to TRBJ1-1; D ambiguous. Germline CDR1 reads SGHNT; CDR2 reads YYREEE (reference sequence). Trimming took off 4 bases at V and 1 base at J, with 11 bases between the two ends. The CDR3 consists of 14 residues.